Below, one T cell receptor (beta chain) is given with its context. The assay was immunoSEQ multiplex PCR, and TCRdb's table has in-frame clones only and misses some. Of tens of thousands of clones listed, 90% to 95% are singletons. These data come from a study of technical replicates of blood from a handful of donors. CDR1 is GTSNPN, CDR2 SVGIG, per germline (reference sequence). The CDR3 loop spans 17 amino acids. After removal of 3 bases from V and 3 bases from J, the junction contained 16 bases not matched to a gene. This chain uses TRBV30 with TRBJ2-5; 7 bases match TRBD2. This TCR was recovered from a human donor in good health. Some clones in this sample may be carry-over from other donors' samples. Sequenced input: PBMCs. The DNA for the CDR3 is TGTGCCTGGAGCGGGGCTAGCGGCCCCCTGGGGGAAGAGACCCAGTACTTC. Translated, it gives CAWSGASGPLGEETQYF. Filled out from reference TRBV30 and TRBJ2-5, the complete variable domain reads SQTIHQWPATLVQPVGSPLSLECTVEGTSNPNLYWYRQAAGRGLQLLFYSVGIGQISSEVPQNLSASRPQDRQFILSSKKLLLSDSGFYLCAWSGASGPLGEETQYFGPGTRLLVL.